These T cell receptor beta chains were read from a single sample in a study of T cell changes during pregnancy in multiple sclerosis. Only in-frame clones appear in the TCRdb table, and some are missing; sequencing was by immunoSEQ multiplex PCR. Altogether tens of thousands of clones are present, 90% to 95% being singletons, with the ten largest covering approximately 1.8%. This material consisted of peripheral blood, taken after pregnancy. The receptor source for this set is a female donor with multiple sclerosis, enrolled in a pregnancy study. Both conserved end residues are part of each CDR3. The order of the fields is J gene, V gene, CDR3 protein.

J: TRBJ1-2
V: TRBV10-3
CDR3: CAISESTIQGARVDYGYTF

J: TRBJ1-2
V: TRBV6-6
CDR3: CASSYAGDYGYTF

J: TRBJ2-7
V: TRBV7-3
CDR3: CASSLTGTSSPVNYEQYF

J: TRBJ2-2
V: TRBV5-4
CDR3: CASSFLAGGHGELFF

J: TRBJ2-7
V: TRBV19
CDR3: CASSIGSSGRYEQYF

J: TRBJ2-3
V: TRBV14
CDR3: CASSQGTAINTDTQYF

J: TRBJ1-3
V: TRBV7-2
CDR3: CASSFAGQGADTIYF

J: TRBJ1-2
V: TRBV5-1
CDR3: CASSLEQGSYTF

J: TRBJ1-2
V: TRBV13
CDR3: CASRKTGQGSLGYTF

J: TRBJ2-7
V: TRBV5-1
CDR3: CASSYGTGSLYEQYF

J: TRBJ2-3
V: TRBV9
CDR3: CASSVEAGGPADTQYF

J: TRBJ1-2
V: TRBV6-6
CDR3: CASSKPGDLLDYGYTF

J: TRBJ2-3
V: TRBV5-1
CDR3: CASRITQPTDTQYF

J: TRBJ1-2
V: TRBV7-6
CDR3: CASSLGVSPNYGYTF

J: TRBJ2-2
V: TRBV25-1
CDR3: CASSERQGAIAGELFF

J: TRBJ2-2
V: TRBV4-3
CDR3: CASSQGNSNTGELFF

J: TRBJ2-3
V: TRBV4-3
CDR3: CASSQTPGGPADTQYF

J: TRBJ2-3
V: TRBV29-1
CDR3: CSIARTDTQYF

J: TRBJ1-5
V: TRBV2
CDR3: CASSEVYSYSNQPQHF

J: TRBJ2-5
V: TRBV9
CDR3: CASSYNRRTGEVETQYF

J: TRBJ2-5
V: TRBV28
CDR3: CASSLLAGYQETQYF

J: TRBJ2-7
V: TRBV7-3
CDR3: CASSYGTSDSYEQYF

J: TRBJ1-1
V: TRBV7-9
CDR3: CASTLSIDDTEAFF

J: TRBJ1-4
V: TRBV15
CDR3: CATSRAETGLNEKLFF

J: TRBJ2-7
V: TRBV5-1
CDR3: CASSLKGGSLAYEQYF